These 28 T cell receptor beta chains were all obtained from the same sample, sequenced in a study of OX40 agonist ivuxolimab in advanced cancers. Profiled with immunoSEQ multiplex PCR; TCRdb holds only in-frame clones, not every one. The sample carries some 43,000 clones, just over 85% recorded once. Sequencing was performed on CD4+ or CD8+ T cells sorted from blood, taken in a trial of the OX40 agonist ivuxolimab. Receptors originate from an adult with an advanced solid tumor such as melanoma, head and neck, liver or kidney cancer.

The genes are TRBV19 and TRBJ1-1; D is unresolved. This CDR3 has 13 residues. The germline CDR1 and CDR2 sequences are LNHDA and SQIVND (reference sequence). The V end was cut by 6 bases, the J end by 11 bases, with 19 bases between. This chain's CDR3 is CASSSGGRPRAFF. DNA of the CDR3: TGTGCCAGTAGCTCCGGAGGTAGGCCGCGGGCTTTCTTT.

J is TRBJ2-5 and V is TRBV6-5; D may match TRBD1 or TRBD2 (6 bases each). Germline CDR1 is MNHEY and CDR2 is SVGAGI. Trimming took off 2 bases at V and 4 bases at J, with 8 bases between the two ends. CDR3 length: 13 amino acids. The CDR3 spells CASSYKGGETQYF. CDR3 bases: TGTGCCAGCAGTTACAAGGGGGGAGAGACCCAGTACTTC.

V is TRBV4-2 and J is TRBJ1-5; TRBD1 matches 7 bases. CDR3 length equals 15 residues. Germline V gene data show CDR1 as LGHNA and CDR2 as YNFKEQ. The J segment lost 6 bases and the V segment lost 0 bases, leaving 5 bases of the junction unmatched. CDR3: CASSQEQGIFQPQHF. CDR3 sequence (DNA): TGTGCCAGCAGCCAAGAACAGGGGATCTTTCAGCCCCAGCATTTT.

The rearrangement uses TRBV27 and TRBJ1-3; no clear D gene. Trimming removed 6 bases from V and 0 bases from J, with 12 bases in between. The CDR3 covers 15 residues. Looked up from germline, CDR1 is MNHEY and CDR2 is SMNVEV (reference sequence). CDR3 amino acids: CASRASDLSGNTIYF. In DNA, the CDR3 is TGTGCCAGCAGGGCGTCGGACCTCTCTGGAAACACCATATATTTT.

The chain recombines TRBV5-1 with TRBJ2-3, with D uncertain. The CDR3 runs 15 residues. V lost 4 bases, J lost 0 bases, and 12 bases lay in between. CDR1 and CDR2 from the germline V gene are SGHRS and YFSETQ. Here the CDR3 reads CASSPLLGSTDTQYF. CDR3 nucleotides: TGCGCCAGCAGCCCATTATTGGGGAGCACAGATACGCAGTATTTT.

This clone was counted a few times. V usage is TRBV5-1 and J usage is TRBJ1-1, with TRBD1 matching over 10 bases. CDR3 size: 14 residues. Germline V gene data show CDR1 as SGHRS and CDR2 as YFSETQ. V was pared by 7 bases and J by 5 bases, with 8 bases of the junction left unmatched. The CDR3: CASGTGDARTEAFF. DNA for the CDR3: TGCGCCAGCGGGACAGGGGATGCGAGGACTGAAGCTTTCTTT.

The gene calls are TRBV7-2 and TRBJ2-1, with 9 bases lining up with TRBD1. V trimming: 5 bases; J trimming: 12 bases; junction bases outside the gene matches: 5. Germline CDR1 reads SGHTA; CDR2 reads FQGNSA. There are 12 residues in the CDR3. CDR3 nucleotides: TGTGCCAGCAGCCCGCGGACAGGGGTGCAGTTCTTC. It yields the protein CASSPRTGVQFF.

V is TRBV7-2 and J is TRBJ1-1; D may be TRBD1 (5 bases). The CDR3 runs to 14 residues. Germline CDR1 is SGHTA and CDR2 is FQGNSA. Trimming cost V 1 base and J 5 bases, with 11 bases left between them. In nucleotides, the CDR3 is TGTGCCAGCAGCTTAGTACGGGGCCGGACTGAAGCTTTCTTT. Residues: CASSLVRGRTEAFF.

DNA of the CDR3: TGCGCCAGCAGCTTAAACAATGAGCAGTTCTTC. It encodes CASSLNNEQFF. The V and J genes are TRBV5-1 and TRBJ2-1; D not resolved. The CDR3 covers 11 residues. V was clipped by 2 bases and J by 5 bases, with 2 bases between them. Germline values: CDR1 SGHRS, CDR2 YFSETQ.

The chain couples TRBV30 to TRBJ2-3; D possibly uses TRBD1 or TRBD2 (5 bases each). Trimming took off 3 bases at V and 4 bases at J, with 11 bases between the two ends. The CDR3 is 13 residues long. The germline V gene encodes CDR1 GTSNPN and CDR2 SVGIG (reference sequence). The CDR3: CAWRRRGADTQYF. CDR3 nucleotide sequence: TGTGCCTGGAGAAGAAGAGGGGCAGATACGCAGTATTTT.

The chain employs TRBV28 and TRBJ2-5; D is uncertain. Per the germline V gene, CDR1 is MDHEN and CDR2 is SYDVKM. Trimming left V 10 bases short and J 2 bases short, with 14 bases between. The CDR3 loop spans 13 amino acids. CDR3 protein: CATNGGVQETQYF. The CDR3 nucleotides read TGTGCCACAAACGGTGGGGTTCAAGAGACCCAGTACTTC.

The rearrangement uses TRBV7-9 and TRBJ1-3; D ambiguous. This CDR3 has 16 amino acids. The V gene lost 5 bases and the J gene lost 2 bases, with 16 bases spanning the gap. From germline, CDR1 is SEHNR and CDR2 FQNEAQ (reference sequence). CDR3 loop: CASSPLNEGAGNTIYF. DNA of the CDR3: TGTGCCAGCAGCCCCCTAAATGAGGGAGCTGGAAACACCATATATTTT. The entire variable domain, with the rest obtained from reference TRBV7-9 and TRBJ1-3, is as follows: DTGVSQNPRHKITKRGQNVTFRCDPISEHNRLYWYRQTLGQGPEFLTYFQNEAQLEKSRLLSDRFSAERPKGSFSTLEIQRTEQGDSAMYLCASSPLNEGAGNTIYFGEGSWLTVV.

In this sample, this clone turned up a few times. The chain uses TRBV9 and TRBJ2-7; maybe TRBD2 (5 bases). Germline CDR1 SGDLS, CDR2 YYNGEE. The CDR3 spans 15 residues. The V and J ends lost 0 bases and 9 bases respectively, with 19 bases between them. In DNA, the CDR3 is TGTGCCAGCAGCGTAGACCTAGCAACTAACGCGGTGCAGTACTTC. Translation gives CASSVDLATNAVQYF. The whole variable domain, remainder taken from reference TRBV9 and TRBJ2-7, is DSGVTQTPKHLITATGQRVTLRCSPRSGDLSVYWYQQSLDQGLQFLIQYYNGEERAKGNILERFSAQQFPDLHSELNLSSLELGDSALYFCASSVDLATNAVQYFGPGTRLTVT.

The chain carries TRBV5-6 and TRBJ2-5; D unclear. The V end lost 1 base, the J end lost 4 bases, and 14 bases lay between the germline ends. The CDR3 is 15 residues long. CDR1 is SGHDT, CDR2 YYEEEE, per germline. CDR3 sequence (DNA): TGTGCCAGCAGCTTGCTGGGCCCTGGGCGAGAGACCCAGTACTTC. Encoded protein: CASSLLGPGRETQYF.

The chain combines TRBV7-2 with TRBJ2-1; 10 positions agree with TRBD1. The CDR3 is 15 residues long. Germline lookup yields CDR1 SGHTA and CDR2 FQGNSA. Trimming at V came to 2 bases and at J to 8 bases, leaving 6 bases not matched to a gene. The DNA of the CDR3 is TGTGCCAGCAGCTTAATGGGACAGGGGCTGGATGAGCAGTTCTTC. Protein: CASSLMGQGLDEQFF.

The chain employs TRBV6-5 and TRBJ2-1; D call uncertain. Germline assignment: CDR1 MNHEY and CDR2 SVGAGI. The CDR3 is 15 amino acids. Trimming took off 7 bases at V and 4 bases at J, with 17 bases between the two ends. The DNA of the CDR3 is TGTGCCAGCACCCACGATAGCCACGGTTACAATGAGCAGTTCTTC. It yields the protein CASTHDSHGYNEQFF.

The V call is TRBV7-9, the J call TRBJ2-2; tentative D call: TRBD1 (7 bases). Per germline, CDR1 SEHNR and CDR2 FQNEAQ (reference sequence). Trimming removed 5 bases from V and 4 bases from J, with 14 bases in between. The CDR3 loop spans 15 amino acids. CDR3 region: CASSPRQGGTGELFF. CDR3 DNA: TGTGCCAGCAGCCCGCGACAGGGAGGCACCGGGGAGCTGTTTTTT.

The chain uses TRBV7-9 and TRBJ2-7, with D possibly TRBD2 on 6 matching bases. The CDR3 has 14 residues. V gave up 5 bases and J gave up 6 bases, with 17 bases separating them. CDR1 SEHNR and CDR2 FQNEAQ come from the germline V gene (reference sequence). The CDR3 spells CASSPRLEPCEQYF. The DNA for the CDR3 is TGTGCCAGCAGCCCGAGACTAGAACCCTGCGAGCAGTACTTC.

The chain couples TRBV11-3 to TRBJ2-6, with D uncertain. The CDR3 sequence is 15 residues long. V was shortened by 3 bases and J by 0 bases, with 6 bases between the two germline ends. Germline values: CDR1 SGHNT, CDR2 YENEEA. CDR3 protein: CASSFESSGANVLTF. The DNA of the CDR3 is TGTGCCAGCAGCTTTGAATCCTCTGGGGCCAACGTCCTGACTTTC.

The rearrangement uses TRBV2 and TRBJ1-2; 10 bases fit TRBD1. Trimming removed 6 bases from V and 5 bases from J; junction bases left unmatched: 6. CDR1 is SNHLY, CDR2 FYNNEI, per germline. CDR3 length: 14 amino acids. CDR3 nucleotides: TGTGCCAGCAGCCGAGGGACAGGGGCATATGGCTACACCTTC. Amino acid sequence: CASSRGTGAYGYTF.

For the CDR3, the DNA is TGTGCCAGCAGTTTATCCGGCGGGAGCTCCTACAATGAGCAGTTCTTC. This sequence encodes CASSLSGGSSYNEQFF. The V call is TRBV28, the J call TRBJ2-1; 7 positions agree with TRBD2. This CDR3 comprises 16 residues. Germline V lookup: CDR1 MDHEN, CDR2 SYDVKM. J lost 0 bases, V lost 1 base, and 3 bases had no gene match.

This chain uses TRBV7-2 with TRBJ2-5; TRBD2 aligns across 9 bases. The ends lost 3 bases at V and 5 bases at J; junction bases unmatched: 7. The germline CDR1 and CDR2 sequences are SGHTA and FQGNSA. The CDR3 is made up of 15 amino acids. CDR3 amino acids: CASSFGGGARETQYF. CDR3 in DNA: TGTGCCAGCAGCTTCGGCGGGGGGGCAAGGGAGACCCAGTACTTC.

The rearrangement joins TRBV7-3 to TRBJ1-1; TRBD1 aligns across 7 bases. CDR3 length: 15 residues. The ends lost 5 bases at V and 2 bases at J; junction bases unmatched: 8. Germline CDR1 reads SGHTA; CDR2 reads FQGTGA. CDR3 sequence (DNA): TGTGCCAGCAGCCCTCAGGGGGGAGACAACACTGAAGCTTTCTTT. Translating gives CASSPQGGDNTEAFF.

This chain connects TRBV4-2 to TRBJ1-3; D unclear. The CDR3 runs to 14 residues. Per the germline V gene, CDR1 is LGHNA and CDR2 is YNFKEQ. The germline V and J ends were trimmed by 1 base and 2 bases, with 6 bases remaining between them. CDR3 in amino acids: CASSQVEPGNTIYF. For the CDR3, the DNA is TGTGCCAGCAGCCAAGTTGAGCCTGGAAACACCATATATTTT.

The chain couples TRBV19 to TRBJ2-4; either TRBD1 or TRBD2 may supply D (5 bases each). Trimming stripped 5 bases from V and 2 bases from J, with 10 bases between. Germline assignment: CDR1 LNHDA and CDR2 SQIVND (reference sequence). This CDR3 comprises 14 residues. The CDR3 is CASSDQGPKNIQYF. Written as DNA, the CDR3 is TGTGCCAGTAGTGATCAGGGACCCAAAAACATTCAGTACTTC.

The rearrangement links TRBV30 to TRBJ1-5, with a possible D match to TRBD1 (6 bases). V gave up 2 bases and J gave up 2 bases, with 13 bases separating them. Germline CDR1 and CDR2: GTSNPN and SVGIG (reference sequence). This CDR3 spans 15 amino acids. The CDR3 DNA is TGTGCCTGGAGTCTTGAGGGGGTCCGCAATCAGCCCCAGCATTTT. The encoded protein is CAWSLEGVRNQPQHF.

By frequency in the sample, this clone is medium-sized. This chain links TRBV28 with TRBJ2-7; 7 nucleotides agree with TRBD2. The CDR3 has 16 amino acids. CDR1 and CDR2 (germline): MDHEN, SYDVKM. Trimming at V came to 2 bases and at J to 3 bases, leaving 10 bases not matched to a gene. This chain's CDR3 is CASSLIGASGLYEQYF. As DNA, the CDR3 is TGTGCCAGCAGTTTAATCGGGGCTAGCGGACTCTACGAGCAGTACTTC.

The chain couples TRBV2 to TRBJ2-5, with 8 bases lining up with TRBD1. The J call may be faulty, since TRBJ2-7 better matches the DNA end. The CDR3 has 13 amino acids. Germline V gives CDR1 SNHLY, CDR2 FYNNEI. CDR3 nucleotides: TGTGCCAGCAACGGACAGGGCTCCTACGAGCAGTACTTC. This sequence encodes CASNGQGSYEQYF.